This T cell receptor beta chain comes out of a study of T cell repertoires in cytomegalovirus infection. Germline values: CDR1 SGHVS, CDR2 FQNEAQ. Trimming took off 2 bases at V and 2 bases at J, with 9 bases between the two ends. The CDR3 consists of 14 residues. This clonotype was found a few times. Each CDR3 protein is one row after TCRdb ran MiXCR on the reads. Here the sample spans 510,000 or so distinct CDR3 sequences, less than 30% being singletons. The sequence derives from a human donor in good health (CMV status not recorded). Some clones in this sample may be carry-over from other donors' samples. The chain uses TRBV7-8 and TRBJ1-1; D gene unclear. The sequenced sample consisted of PBMCs. The CDR3 sequence is CASSLMGGNTEAFF. The CDR3 DNA reads as TGTGCCAGCAGCTTAATGGGAGGTAACACTGAAGCTTTCTTT.